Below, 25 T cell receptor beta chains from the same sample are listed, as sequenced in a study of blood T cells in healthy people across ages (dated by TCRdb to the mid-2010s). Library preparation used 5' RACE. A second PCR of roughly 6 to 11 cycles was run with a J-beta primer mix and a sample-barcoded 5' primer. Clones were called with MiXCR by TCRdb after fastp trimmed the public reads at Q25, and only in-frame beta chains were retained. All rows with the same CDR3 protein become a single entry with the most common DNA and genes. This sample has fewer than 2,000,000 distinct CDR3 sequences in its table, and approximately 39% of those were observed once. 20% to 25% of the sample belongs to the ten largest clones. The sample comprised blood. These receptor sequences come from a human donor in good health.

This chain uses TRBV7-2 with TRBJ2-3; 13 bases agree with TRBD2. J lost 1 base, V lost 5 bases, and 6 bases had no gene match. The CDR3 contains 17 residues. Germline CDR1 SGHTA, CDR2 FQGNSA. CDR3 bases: TGTGCCAGCAGCACCAGGACTAGCGGGGGTGGCACAGATACGCAGTATTTT. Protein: CASSTRTSGGGTDTQYF.

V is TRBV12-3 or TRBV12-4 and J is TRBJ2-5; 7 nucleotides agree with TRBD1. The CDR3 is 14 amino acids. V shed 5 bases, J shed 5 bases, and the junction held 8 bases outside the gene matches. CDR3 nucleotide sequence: TGTGCCAGCAGTGAAGACAGGGCACGGGAGACCCAGTACTTC. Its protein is CASSEDRARETQYF.

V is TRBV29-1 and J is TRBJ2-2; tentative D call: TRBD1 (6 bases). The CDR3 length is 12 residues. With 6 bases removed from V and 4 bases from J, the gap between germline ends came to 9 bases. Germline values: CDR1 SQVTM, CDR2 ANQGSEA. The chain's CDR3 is CSVGQFTGELFF. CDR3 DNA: TGCAGCGTAGGACAGTTCACCGGGGAGCTGTTTTTT.

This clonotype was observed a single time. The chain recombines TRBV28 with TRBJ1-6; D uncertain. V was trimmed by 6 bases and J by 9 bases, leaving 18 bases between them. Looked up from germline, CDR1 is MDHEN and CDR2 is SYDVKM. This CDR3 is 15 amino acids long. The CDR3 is CASRPPPWVTSPLHF. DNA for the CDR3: TGTGCCAGCAGACCCCCTCCTTGGGTAACTTCACCCCTCCACTTT.

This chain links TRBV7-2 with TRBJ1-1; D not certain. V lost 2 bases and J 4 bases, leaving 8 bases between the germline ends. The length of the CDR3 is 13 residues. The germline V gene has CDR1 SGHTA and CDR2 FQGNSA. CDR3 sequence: CASSLWMGTEAFF. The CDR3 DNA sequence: TGTGCCAGCAGCTTATGGATGGGCACTGAAGCTTTCTTT.

The chain's CDR3 is CASSFFLDSRKHEKLFF. The CDR3 bases are TGTGCCAGCAGTTTCTTTCTCGACTCGAGGAAGCATGAAAAACTGTTTTTT. The chain joins TRBV6-6 to TRBJ1-4; D call uncertain. CDR1 is MNHNY, CDR2 SVGAGI, per germline (reference sequence). The CDR3 totals 17 residues. Trimming pared 4 bases from V and 6 bases from J, leaving 21 bases between.

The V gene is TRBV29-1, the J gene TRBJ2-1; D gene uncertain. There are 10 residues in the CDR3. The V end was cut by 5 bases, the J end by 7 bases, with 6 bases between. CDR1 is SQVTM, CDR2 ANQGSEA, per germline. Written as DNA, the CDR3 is TGCAGCGTTTCAGCAAATGAGCAGTTCTTC. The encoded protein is CSVSANEQFF.

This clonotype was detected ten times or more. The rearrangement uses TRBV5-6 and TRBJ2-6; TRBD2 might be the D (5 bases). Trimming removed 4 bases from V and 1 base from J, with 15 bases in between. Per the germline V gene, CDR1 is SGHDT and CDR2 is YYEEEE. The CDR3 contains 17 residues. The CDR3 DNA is TGTGCCAGCAGCCCCCCATTTAGCGTTTCTGGGGCCAACGTCCTGACTTTC. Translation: CASSPPFSVSGANVLTF.

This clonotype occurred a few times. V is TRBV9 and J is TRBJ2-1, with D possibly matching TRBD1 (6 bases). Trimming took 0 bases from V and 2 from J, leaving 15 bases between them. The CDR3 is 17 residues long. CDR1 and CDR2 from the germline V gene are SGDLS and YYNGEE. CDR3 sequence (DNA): TGTGCCAGCAGCGTAGCGGATAGTAGGGGGACCTACAATGAGCAGTTCTTC. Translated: CASSVADSRGTYNEQFF.

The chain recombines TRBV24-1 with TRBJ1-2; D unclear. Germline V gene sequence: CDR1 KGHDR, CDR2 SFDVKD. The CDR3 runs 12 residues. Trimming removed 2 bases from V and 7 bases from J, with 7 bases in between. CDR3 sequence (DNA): TGTGCCACCAGTGATTCCGAGTCTGGCTACACCTTC. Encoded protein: CATSDSESGYTF.

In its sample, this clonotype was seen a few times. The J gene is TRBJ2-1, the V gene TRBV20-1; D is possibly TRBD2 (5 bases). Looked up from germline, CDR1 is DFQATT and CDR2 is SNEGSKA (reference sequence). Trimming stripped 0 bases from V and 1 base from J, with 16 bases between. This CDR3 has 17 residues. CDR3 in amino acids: CSARDPPEGISYNEQFF. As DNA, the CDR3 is TGCAGTGCTAGAGATCCCCCAGAGGGTATATCCTACAATGAGCAGTTCTTC.

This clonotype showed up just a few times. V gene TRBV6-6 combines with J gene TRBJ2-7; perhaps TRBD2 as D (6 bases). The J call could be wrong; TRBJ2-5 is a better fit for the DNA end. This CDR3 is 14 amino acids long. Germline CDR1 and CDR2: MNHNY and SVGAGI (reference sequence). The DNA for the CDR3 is TGTGCCAGCAGTCGGGTCGGGTCCGGGGGGACCCAGTACTTC. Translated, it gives CASSRVGSGGTQYF.

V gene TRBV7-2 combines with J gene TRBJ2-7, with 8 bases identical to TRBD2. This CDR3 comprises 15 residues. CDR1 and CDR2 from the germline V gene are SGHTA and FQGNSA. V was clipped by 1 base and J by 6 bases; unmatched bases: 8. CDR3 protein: CASSLGSGSGFEQYF. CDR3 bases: TGTGCCAGCAGCTTAGGGAGCGGGAGTGGGTTCGAGCAGTACTTC.

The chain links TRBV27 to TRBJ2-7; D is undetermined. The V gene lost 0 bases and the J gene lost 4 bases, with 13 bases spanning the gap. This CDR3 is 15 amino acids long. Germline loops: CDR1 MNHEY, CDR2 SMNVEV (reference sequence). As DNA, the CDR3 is TGTGCCAGCAGTTTATCTTCCCCGTCGATATACGAGCAGTACTTC. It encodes CASSLSSPSIYEQYF.

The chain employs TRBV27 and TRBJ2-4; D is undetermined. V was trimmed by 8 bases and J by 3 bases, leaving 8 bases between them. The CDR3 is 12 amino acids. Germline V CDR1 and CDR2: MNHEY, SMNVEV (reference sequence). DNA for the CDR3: TGTGCCAGCGGGGTTGGCAAAAACATTCAGTACTTC. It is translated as CASGVGKNIQYF.

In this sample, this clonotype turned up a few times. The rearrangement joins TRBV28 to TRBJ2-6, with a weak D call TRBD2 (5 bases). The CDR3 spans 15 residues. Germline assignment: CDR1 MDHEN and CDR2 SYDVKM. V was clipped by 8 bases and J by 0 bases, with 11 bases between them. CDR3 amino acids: CASFSGGSGANVLTF. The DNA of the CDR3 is TGTGCCAGCTTCAGTGGAGGCTCTGGGGCCAACGTCCTGACTTTC.

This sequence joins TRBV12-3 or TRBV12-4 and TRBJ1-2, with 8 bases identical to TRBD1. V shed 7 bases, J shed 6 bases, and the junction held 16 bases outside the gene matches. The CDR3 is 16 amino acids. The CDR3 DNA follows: TGTGCCAGCACCCCGACAGGGGTATTTAAGATTGATGGCTACACCTTC. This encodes CASTPTGVFKIDGYTF.

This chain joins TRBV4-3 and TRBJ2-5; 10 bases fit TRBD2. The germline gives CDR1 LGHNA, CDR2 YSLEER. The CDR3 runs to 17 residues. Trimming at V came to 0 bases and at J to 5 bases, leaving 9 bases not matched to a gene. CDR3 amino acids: CASSQDLGLAGVETQYF. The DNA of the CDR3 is TGCGCCAGCAGCCAAGATTTAGGGCTAGCGGGGGTCGAGACCCAGTACTTC.

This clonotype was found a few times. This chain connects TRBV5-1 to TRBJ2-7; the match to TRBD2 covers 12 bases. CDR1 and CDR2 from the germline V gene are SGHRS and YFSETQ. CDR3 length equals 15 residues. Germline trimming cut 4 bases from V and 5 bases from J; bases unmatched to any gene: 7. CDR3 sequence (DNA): TGCGCCAGCAGCAGCGGGACTAGCGGGTCCCACGAGCAGTACTTC. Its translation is CASSSGTSGSHEQYF.

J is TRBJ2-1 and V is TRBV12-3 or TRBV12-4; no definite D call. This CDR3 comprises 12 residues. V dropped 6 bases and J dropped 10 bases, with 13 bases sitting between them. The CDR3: CASSPGGSEQFF. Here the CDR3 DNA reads TGTGCCAGCAGCCCGGGTGGAAGCGAGCAGTTCTTC.

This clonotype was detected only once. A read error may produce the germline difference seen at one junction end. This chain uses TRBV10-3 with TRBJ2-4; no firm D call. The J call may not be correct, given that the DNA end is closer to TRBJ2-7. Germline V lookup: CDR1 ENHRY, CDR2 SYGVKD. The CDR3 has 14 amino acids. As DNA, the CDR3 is TGTGCCATCAGGGAGTCTAATAGGCTTCGCGAGCAGTACTTC. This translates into CAIRESNRLREQYF.

CDR3 loop: CASSLEGRQNSYEQYF. The CDR3 region has the DNA TGTGCCAGCAGCTTAGAAGGCCGACAGAACTCCTACGAGCAGTACTTC. The chain joins TRBV7-2 to TRBJ2-7; tentative D call: TRBD1 (5 bases). Trimming stripped 1 base from V and 0 bases from J, with 13 bases between. Per germline, CDR1 SGHTA and CDR2 FQGNSA. This CDR3 contains 16 residues.

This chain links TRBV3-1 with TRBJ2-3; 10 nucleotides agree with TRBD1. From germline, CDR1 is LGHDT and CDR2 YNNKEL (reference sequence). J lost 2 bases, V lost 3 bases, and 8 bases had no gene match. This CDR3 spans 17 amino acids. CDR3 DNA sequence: TGTGCCAGCAGCCAGACCCGGGACAGGGGTTCCACAGATACGCAGTATTTT. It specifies CASSQTRDRGSTDTQYF.

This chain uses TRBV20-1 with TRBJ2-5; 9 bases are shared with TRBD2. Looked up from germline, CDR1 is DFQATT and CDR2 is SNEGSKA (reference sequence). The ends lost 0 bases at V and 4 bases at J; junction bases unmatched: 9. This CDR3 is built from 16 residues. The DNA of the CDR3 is TGCAGTGCTAGAGATTTAGCGGGGGTCCAAGGAGAGACCCAGTACTTC. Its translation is CSARDLAGVQGETQYF.

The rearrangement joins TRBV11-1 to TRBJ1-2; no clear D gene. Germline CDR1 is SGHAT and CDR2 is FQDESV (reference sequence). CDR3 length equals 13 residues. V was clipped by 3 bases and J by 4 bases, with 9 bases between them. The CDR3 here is CASSFLECYGYTF. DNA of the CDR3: TGTGCCAGCAGCTTTCTGGAGTGCTATGGCTACACCTTC. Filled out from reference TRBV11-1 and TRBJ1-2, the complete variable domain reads EAEVAQSPRYKITEKSQAVAFWCDPISGHATLYWYRQILGQGPELLVQFQDESVVDDSQLPKDRFSAERLKGVDSTLKIQPAELGDSAMYLCASSFLECYGYTFGSGTRLTVV.